This T cell receptor beta chain was identified during a study of identical twins. A universal primer site arose from template switching, and cDNA bore unique molecular identifiers. TCRdb re-called the 5' RACE reads through MiXCR, storing one row per CDR3 protein. Among fewer than 900,000 distinct CDR3 sequences, 21% were seen once, and the ten largest hold more than 4%. The V gene's germline CDR1 is MRHNA and CDR2 SNTAGT. V lost 3 bases, J lost 7 bases, and 6 bases stayed unmatched. CDR3 length equals 15 residues. The same data also went into a second study, on T cells expressing NK-cell markers.

This chain joins TRBV6-4 and TRBJ2-1; 10 bases are shared with TRBD2. This TCR was sampled from a woman younger than 35 in good health. Sequences were obtained from PBMCs. DNA for the CDR3: TGTGCCAGCAGTGAGTGGTCTAGCGGGAGAAATGAGCAGTTCTTC. Its protein is CASSEWSSGRNEQFF.